What follows are 32 T cell receptor beta chains derived from one specimen sequenced in a study of cytomegalovirus exposure and HLA in healthy donors. PCR primers comprised 60 Vbeta and 13 Jbeta primers. Measured with immunoSEQ multiplex PCR; TCRdb has only the in-frame clones, and not every one. Counted here are about 150,000 clones, around two thirds occurring once; the ten biggest clones make up around 9.3%. Source material: PBMCs. Every receptor here comes from a man aged 25 to 45 in good health and CMV-seropositive.

The chain uses TRBV11-1 and TRBJ2-5; TRBD2 matches at 9 bases. The CDR3 has 15 amino acids. CDR1 and CDR2 (germline): SGHAT, FQDESV (reference sequence). Trimming removed 7 bases from V and 3 bases from J; junction bases left unmatched: 9. CDR3: CASTWTSDPEETQYF. DNA of the CDR3: TGTGCCAGCACCTGGACTAGCGATCCTGAAGAGACCCAGTACTTC.

The CDR3, as DNA: TGTGCCAGCATTCCGGGACAGTCTTTCTCCTACAATGAGCAGTTCTTC. It specifies CASIPGQSFSYNEQFF. This chain links TRBV28 with TRBJ2-1; 7 nucleotides match TRBD1. The germline V gene has CDR1 MDHEN and CDR2 SYDVKM. Unmatched junction bases numbered 9, after V lost 7 bases and J lost 0 bases. This CDR3 has 16 residues.

Here the CDR3 DNA reads TGTGCCTGGAGGGTCCAGGGGGGCTACACCTTC. This encodes CAWRVQGGYTF. J is TRBJ1-2 and V is TRBV30; tentatively, D is TRBD1 (6 bases). V shed 3 bases and J shed 8 bases, with 10 bases lying between them. Germline CDR1 and CDR2: GTSNPN and SVGIG (reference sequence). The length of the CDR3 is 11 residues.

This clone came up a few times. The chain couples TRBV19 to TRBJ1-3; D is perhaps TRBD1 (5 bases). V gave up 7 bases and J gave up 5 bases, with 18 bases separating them. CDR1 is LNHDA, CDR2 SQIVND, per germline (reference sequence). The CDR3 spans 15 residues. Written as DNA, the CDR3 is TGTGCCAGTAACTCCATATCGGGGGATCGAAACACCATATATTTT. Translating it yields CASNSISGDRNTIYF.

The rearrangement uses TRBV6-6 and TRBJ1-1; D is perhaps TRBD1 (5 bases). Germline lookup yields CDR1 MNHNY and CDR2 SVGAGI (reference sequence). Trimming stripped 6 bases from V and 1 base from J, with 15 bases between. The CDR3 sequence is 15 residues long. CDR3: CASRLQGRSNTEAFF. The DNA for the CDR3 is TGTGCCAGCAGACTGCAGGGCAGATCGAACACTGAAGCTTTCTTT.

This clone was found a few times. V gene TRBV5-1 combines with J gene TRBJ2-3; no clear D gene. V lost 0 bases to trimming and J lost 2 bases, with 10 bases between them. CDR3 length: 15 amino acids. Germline V gene lookup returns CDR1 SGHRS and CDR2 YFSETQ. For the CDR3, the DNA is TGCGCCAGCAGCTTGGCCCTACAGCTCACAGATACGCAGTATTTT. Its protein is CASSLALQLTDTQYF.

The chain uses TRBV7-2 and TRBJ2-7; no clear D gene. The CDR3 contains 13 residues. The germline V and J ends were trimmed by 3 bases and 3 bases, with 9 bases remaining between them. Germline CDR1 is SGHTA and CDR2 is FQGNSA. In DNA, the CDR3 is TGTGCCAGCAGCTTTTCGGAGAACTACGAGCAGTACTTC. This codes for CASSFSENYEQYF.

This clone has a handful of counts. The chain couples TRBV14 to TRBJ1-5, with 10 bases fitting TRBD1. Germline V gene sequence: CDR1 SGHDN, CDR2 FVKESK. This CDR3 spans 14 amino acids. J lost 11 bases, V lost 1 base, and 5 bases had no gene match. The CDR3 sequence: CASSQGTGGQTQHF. In DNA form, the CDR3 reads TGTGCCAGCAGCCAAGGGACAGGGGGGCAGACCCAGCATTTT. Based on the CDR3 plus reference TRBV14 and TRBJ1-5, the full variable domain is EAGVTQFPSHSVIEKGQTVTLRCDPISGHDNLYWYRRVMGKEIKFLLHFVKESKQDESGMPNNRFLAERTGGTYSTLKVQPAELEDSGVYFCASSQGTGGQTQHFGDGTRLSIL.

The chain joins TRBV7-6 to TRBJ2-1; D is unclear. The CDR3 covers 13 residues. Trimming took off 1 base at V and 8 bases at J, with 9 bases between the two ends. In germline, CDR1 is SGHVS, CDR2 FNYEAQ. DNA of the CDR3: TGTGCCAGCAGCTTAGTTTCGCGCTATGAGCAGTTCTTC. This translates into CASSLVSRYEQFF.

V usage is TRBV5-6 and J usage is TRBJ2-5; 7 nucleotides align to TRBD2. Per the germline V gene, CDR1 is SGHDT and CDR2 is YYEEEE. The CDR3 totals 15 residues. V was pared by 1 base and J by 4 bases, with 7 bases of the junction left unmatched. CDR3 region: CASSLRAGAVETQYF. In DNA form, the CDR3 reads TGTGCCAGCAGCTTGCGGGCGGGAGCCGTAGAGACCCAGTACTTC.

The table lists this clone with a few counts. The chain joins TRBV5-1 to TRBJ1-1; D uncertain. The V end was cut by 4 bases, the J end by 2 bases, with 9 bases between. Germline values: CDR1 SGHRS, CDR2 YFSETQ. The CDR3 length is 13 residues. The CDR3 loop is CASSQTDNTEAFF. In nucleotides, the CDR3 is TGCGCCAGCAGCCAAACAGATAACACTGAAGCTTTCTTT.

The V call is TRBV18, the J call TRBJ2-7, with 8 bases lining up with TRBD2. CDR3 length: 15 amino acids. From germline, CDR1 is KGHSH and CDR2 LQKENI. The trim removed 3 bases at V and 1 base at J, leaving 5 bases unmatched. The DNA for the CDR3 is TGTGCCAGCTCACCCGCAGCGGGAGAGTCCTACGAGCAGTACTTC. Translated, it gives CASSPAAGESYEQYF.

This clone appeared a single time. This sequence joins TRBV6-6 and TRBJ2-5, with 7 bases fitting TRBD2. The CDR3 consists of 12 residues. CDR1 and CDR2 from the germline V gene are MNHNY and SVGAGI (reference sequence). After removal of 5 bases from V and 3 bases from J, the junction contained 0 bases not matched to a gene. The CDR3 here is CASSGGEETQYF. The DNA for the CDR3 is TGTGCCAGCAGTGGGGGGGAAGAGACCCAGTACTTC.

This clone was observed once. This sequence joins TRBV4-1 and TRBJ1-4; D unclear. This CDR3 comprises 15 residues. V was trimmed by 4 bases and J by 0 bases, leaving 9 bases between them. Germline V gene data show CDR1 as MGHRA and CDR2 as YSYEKL. The CDR3 sequence: CASSLVDATNEKLFF. Here the CDR3 DNA reads TGCGCCAGCAGCCTCGTAGATGCAACTAATGAAAAACTGTTTTTT.

This chain connects TRBV7-6 to TRBJ2-3; 10 bases agree with TRBD2. This CDR3 comprises 15 residues. Germline lookup yields CDR1 SGHVS and CDR2 FNYEAQ. V was clipped by 3 bases and J by 3 bases; unmatched bases: 3. The CDR3 DNA is TGTGCCAGCAGCTTTGCTAGCGGGAGAACAGATACGCAGTATTTT. It specifies CASSFASGRTDTQYF. The full variable domain, with the rest looked up from reference TRBV7-6 and TRBJ2-3, is GAGVSQSPRYKVTKRGQDVALRCDPISGHVSLYWYRQALGQGPEFLTYFNYEAQQDKSGLPNDRFSAERPEGSISTLTIQRTEQRDSAMYRCASSFASGRTDTQYFGPGTRLTVL.

This clone was counted a few times. The genes are TRBV2 and TRBJ1-4; D not resolved. This CDR3 has 16 residues. Per germline, CDR1 SNHLY and CDR2 FYNNEI. V dropped 3 bases and J dropped 4 bases, with 15 bases sitting between them. The chain's CDR3 is CASSEPMRGVNEKLFF. The CDR3 bases are TGTGCCAGCAGTGAGCCGATGCGGGGTGTTAATGAAAAACTGTTTTTT.

This clone was found once. The V and J genes are TRBV14 and TRBJ1-3; D not certain. This CDR3 is built from 16 residues. V was trimmed by 4 bases and J by 0 bases, leaving 13 bases between them. The germline gives CDR1 SGHDN, CDR2 FVKESK. The CDR3 protein is CASSRSLITSGNTIYF. The CDR3 DNA sequence: TGTGCCAGCAGCCGTTCACTGATAACCTCTGGAAACACCATATATTTT.

The chain is built from TRBV10-3 and TRBJ2-3; TRBD2 aligns across 7 bases. V shed 6 bases and J 0 bases; nucleotides not matched to a gene: 12. This CDR3 is built from 17 residues. Germline values: CDR1 ENHRY, CDR2 SYGVKD. CDR3 loop: CAISKEGGFPSTDTQYF. Here the CDR3 DNA reads TGTGCCATCAGCAAGGAGGGAGGGTTTCCTAGCACAGATACGCAGTATTTT.

J is TRBJ2-1 and V is TRBV2; maybe TRBD2 (6 bases). There are 18 residues in the CDR3. Germline V gene sequence: CDR1 SNHLY, CDR2 FYNNEI. Trimming cost V 2 bases and J 0 bases, with 17 bases left between them. Here the CDR3 DNA reads TGTGCCAGCAGTGAAAGTGGGCTAGCGTCGAGCTCCTACAATGAGCAGTTCTTC. This translates into CASSESGLASSSYNEQFF. Using reference TRBV2 and TRBJ2-1 for the parts outside the CDR3, the full variable domain is EPEVTQTPSHQVTQMGQEVILRCVPISNHLYFYWYRQILGQKVEFLVSFYNNEISEKSEIFDDQFSVERPDGSNFTLKIRSTKLEDSAMYFCASSESGLASSSYNEQFFGPGTRLTVL.

For this clone: A read error may account for a junction end that differs from germline. The V and J genes are TRBV7-7 and TRBJ1-3; D not certain. The CDR3 runs 15 residues. CDR1 is SSHAT, CDR2 FNYEAQ, per germline (reference sequence). CDR3 nucleotides: TGTGCTAGCAGCCTCGCCCCGGGTCCCGGAAACACCATATATTTT. It codes for CASSLAPGPGNTIYF.

The chain couples TRBV4-2 to TRBJ1-1; D remains ambiguous. Trimming pared 1 base from V and 5 bases from J, leaving 5 bases between. The CDR3 contains 12 residues. Germline V gene lookup returns CDR1 LGHNA and CDR2 YNFKEQ. DNA for the CDR3: TGTGCCAGCAGCCAAGGGGAGACTGAAGCTTTCTTT. Amino acids: CASSQGETEAFF.

The chain carries TRBV18 and TRBJ2-2, with D perhaps TRBD1 (5 bases). The CDR3 spans 17 residues. The V and J ends lost 2 bases and 5 bases respectively, with 18 bases between them. CDR1 and CDR2 from the germline V gene are KGHSH and LQKENI. Here the CDR3 DNA reads TGTGCCAGCTCACCAACGATGAGAACAGGTGGGACCGGGGAGCTGTTTTTT. The encoded protein is CASSPTMRTGGTGELFF.

This sequence joins TRBV9 and TRBJ1-2; maybe TRBD1 (6 bases). Trimming stripped 4 bases from V and 7 bases from J, with 23 bases between. The length of the CDR3 is 16 residues. In germline, CDR1 is SGDLS, CDR2 YYNGEE. CDR3 region: CASSPLREGQLIGYTF. CDR3 nucleotides: TGTGCCAGCAGCCCCTTAAGGGAGGGACAACTTATTGGCTACACCTTC.

As to this clone: One end of the junction fails to match germline, which may point to a read error. This sample includes further DNA sequences coding for the same CDR3. The V and J genes are TRBV13 and TRBJ2-2, with D possibly TRBD2 on 6 matching bases. Germline CDR1 is PRHDT and CDR2 is FYEKMQ (reference sequence). The CDR3 consists of 15 residues. The CDR3 nucleotides are TGTGCCAGCAGCCGGCGGGGAATGAACACTGGGGAGCTGTTTTTT. Its protein product is CASSRRGMNTGELFF.

This sequence joins TRBV7-3 and TRBJ2-7; 7 bases fit TRBD2. CDR1 and CDR2 (germline): SGHTA, FQGTGA. This CDR3 is built from 12 residues. V trimming: 4 bases; J trimming: 7 bases; junction bases outside the gene matches: 4. CDR3 nucleotide sequence: TGTGCCAGCAGCTCAGGACTAGGGGAGCAGTACTTC. This translates into CASSSGLGEQYF.

This chain links TRBV15 with TRBJ2-7; 7 positions match TRBD1. This CDR3 spans 15 amino acids. V dropped 1 base and J dropped 6; count of bases not matched to a gene: 9. CDR1 is LNHNV, CDR2 YYDKDF, per germline (reference sequence). The chain's CDR3 is CATSRAPTGASEQYF. The CDR3 region has the DNA TGTGCCACCAGCAGAGCCCCCACAGGGGCCTCCGAGCAGTACTTC.

The rearrangement uses TRBV30 and TRBJ1-2, with 8 positions matching TRBD1. This CDR3 region has 14 residues. Germline trimming cut 0 bases from V and 6 bases from J; bases unmatched to any gene: 6. Germline V gives CDR1 GTSNPN, CDR2 SVGIG (reference sequence). The CDR3 loop reads CAWSVDRGLDGYTF. In nucleotides, the CDR3 is TGTGCCTGGAGTGTCGACAGGGGTTTGGATGGCTACACCTTC. The variable domain in full, completed from reference TRBV30 and TRBJ1-2, reads SQTIHQWPATLVQPVGSPLSLECTVEGTSNPNLYWYRQAAGRGLQLLFYSVGIGQISSEVPQNLSASRPQDRQFILSSKKLLLSDSGFYLCAWSVDRGLDGYTFGSGTRLTVV.

CDR3 amino acids: CASSLALNRANYGYTF. In nucleotides, the CDR3 is TGTGCCAGCAGCTTGGCCTTAAACAGGGCTAACTATGGCTACACCTTC. The chain carries TRBV5-5 and TRBJ1-2; tentatively, D is TRBD1 (6 bases). Per the germline V gene, CDR1 is SGHKS and CDR2 is YYEKEE (reference sequence). The CDR3 contains 16 residues. V was clipped by 0 bases and J by 0 bases, with 12 bases between them.

As for this clone: A read error may account for a junction end that differs from germline. The chain has TRBV27 and TRBJ2-4; TRBD1 is a possible D gene (8 bases). Germline CDR1 is MNHEY and CDR2 is SMNVEV (reference sequence). CDR3 length: 13 residues. The CDR3, as DNA: TGTGCCAGCAGTGGACAGGGAGGGAACACTCAGTACTTC. It specifies CASSGQGGNTQYF.

This chain connects TRBV7-9 to TRBJ2-4; D is perhaps TRBD1 (6 bases). Trimming cost V 5 bases and J 1 base, with 12 bases left between them. Germline CDR1 is SEHNR and CDR2 is FQNEAQ (reference sequence). The CDR3 runs 15 residues. Here the CDR3 reads CASSQVQGAKNIQYF. As DNA, the CDR3 is TGTGCCAGCAGCCAAGTACAGGGTGCCAAAAACATTCAGTACTTC.

This clone was observed once. This chain connects TRBV28 to TRBJ1-2; 7 positions agree with TRBD1. CDR1 and CDR2 (germline): MDHEN, SYDVKM. J lost 4 bases, V lost 6 bases, and 14 bases had no gene match. The CDR3 covers 16 residues. CDR3 sequence (DNA): TGTGCCAGCAGCTCCCCCAGACAGGGACGCGTCTATGGCTACACCTTC. It translates to CASSSPRQGRVYGYTF.

This clone was detected once. V usage is TRBV19 and J usage is TRBJ2-1, with D tentatively TRBD2 (6 bases). The CDR3 is 13 residues long. V was clipped by 4 bases and J by 6 bases, with 10 bases between them. CDR1 and CDR2 from the germline V gene are LNHDA and SQIVND (reference sequence). CDR3 sequence: CASSSGLTNEQFF. The CDR3 DNA sequence: TGTGCCAGTAGTAGCGGACTAACCAATGAGCAGTTCTTC.